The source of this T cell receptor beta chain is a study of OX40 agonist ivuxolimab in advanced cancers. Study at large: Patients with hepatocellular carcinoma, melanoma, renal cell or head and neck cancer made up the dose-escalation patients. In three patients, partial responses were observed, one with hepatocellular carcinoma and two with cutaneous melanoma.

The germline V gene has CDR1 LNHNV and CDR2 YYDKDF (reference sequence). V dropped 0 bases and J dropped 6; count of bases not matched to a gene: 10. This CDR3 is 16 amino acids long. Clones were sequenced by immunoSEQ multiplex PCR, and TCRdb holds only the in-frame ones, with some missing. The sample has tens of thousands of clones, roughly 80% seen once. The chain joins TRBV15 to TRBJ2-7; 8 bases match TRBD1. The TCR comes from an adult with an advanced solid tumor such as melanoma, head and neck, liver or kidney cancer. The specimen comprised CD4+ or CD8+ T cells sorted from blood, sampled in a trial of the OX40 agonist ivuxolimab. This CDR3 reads CATSRDPGQGIGEQYF. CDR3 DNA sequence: TGTGCCACCAGCAGAGATCCCGGACAGGGAATAGGCGAGCAGTACTTC.